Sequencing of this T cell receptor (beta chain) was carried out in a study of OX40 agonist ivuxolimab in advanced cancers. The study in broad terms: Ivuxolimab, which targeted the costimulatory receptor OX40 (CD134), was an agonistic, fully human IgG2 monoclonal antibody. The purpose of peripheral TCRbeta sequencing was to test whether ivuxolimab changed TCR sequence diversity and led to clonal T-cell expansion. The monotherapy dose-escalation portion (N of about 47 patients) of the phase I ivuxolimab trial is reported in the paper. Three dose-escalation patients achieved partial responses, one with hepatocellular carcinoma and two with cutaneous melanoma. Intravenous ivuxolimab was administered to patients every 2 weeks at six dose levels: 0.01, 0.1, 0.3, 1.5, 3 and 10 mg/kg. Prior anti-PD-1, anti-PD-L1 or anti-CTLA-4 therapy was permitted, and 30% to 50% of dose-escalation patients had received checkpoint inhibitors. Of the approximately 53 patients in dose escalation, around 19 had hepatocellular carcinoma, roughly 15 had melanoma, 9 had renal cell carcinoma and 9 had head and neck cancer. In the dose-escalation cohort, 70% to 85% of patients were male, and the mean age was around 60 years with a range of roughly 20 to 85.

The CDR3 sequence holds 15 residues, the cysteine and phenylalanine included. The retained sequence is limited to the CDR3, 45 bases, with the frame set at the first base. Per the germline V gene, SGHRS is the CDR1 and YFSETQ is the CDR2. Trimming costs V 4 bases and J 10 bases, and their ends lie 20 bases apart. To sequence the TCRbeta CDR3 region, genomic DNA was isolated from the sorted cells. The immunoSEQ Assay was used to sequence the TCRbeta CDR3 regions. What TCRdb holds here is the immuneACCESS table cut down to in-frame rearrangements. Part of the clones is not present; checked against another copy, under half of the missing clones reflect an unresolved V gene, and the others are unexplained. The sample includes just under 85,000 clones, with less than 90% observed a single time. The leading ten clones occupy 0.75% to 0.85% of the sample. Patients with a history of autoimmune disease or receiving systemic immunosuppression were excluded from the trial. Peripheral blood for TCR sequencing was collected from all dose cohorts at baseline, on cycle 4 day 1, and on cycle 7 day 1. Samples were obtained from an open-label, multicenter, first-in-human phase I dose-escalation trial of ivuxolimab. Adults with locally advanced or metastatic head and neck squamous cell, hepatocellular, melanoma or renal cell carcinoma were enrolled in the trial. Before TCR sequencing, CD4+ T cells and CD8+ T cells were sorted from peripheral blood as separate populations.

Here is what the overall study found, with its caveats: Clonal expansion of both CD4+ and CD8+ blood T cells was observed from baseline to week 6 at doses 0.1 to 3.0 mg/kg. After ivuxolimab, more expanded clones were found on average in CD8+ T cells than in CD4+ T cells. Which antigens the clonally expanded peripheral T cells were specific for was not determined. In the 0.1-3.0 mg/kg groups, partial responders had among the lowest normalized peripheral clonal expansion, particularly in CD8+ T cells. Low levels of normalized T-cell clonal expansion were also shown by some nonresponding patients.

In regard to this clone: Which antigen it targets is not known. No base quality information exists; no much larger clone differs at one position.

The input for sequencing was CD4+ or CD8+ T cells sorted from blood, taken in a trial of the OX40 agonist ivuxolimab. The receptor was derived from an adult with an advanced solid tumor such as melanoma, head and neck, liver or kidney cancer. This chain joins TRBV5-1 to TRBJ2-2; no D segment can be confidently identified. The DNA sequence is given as TGCGCCAGCAGCATCATGACCCCTACGCTTGAGGAGCTGTTTTTT. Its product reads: CASSIMTPTLEELFF.